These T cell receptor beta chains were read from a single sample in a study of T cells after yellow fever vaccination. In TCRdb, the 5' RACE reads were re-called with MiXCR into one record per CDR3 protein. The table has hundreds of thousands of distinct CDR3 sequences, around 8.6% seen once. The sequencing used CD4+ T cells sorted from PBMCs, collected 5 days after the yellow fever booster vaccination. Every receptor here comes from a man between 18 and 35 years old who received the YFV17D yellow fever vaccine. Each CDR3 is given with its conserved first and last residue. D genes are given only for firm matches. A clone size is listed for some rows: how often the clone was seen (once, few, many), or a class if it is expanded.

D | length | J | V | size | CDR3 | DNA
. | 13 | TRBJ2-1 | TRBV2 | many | CASYSQGKNEQFF | TGTGCCAGCTACTCACAGGGCAAGAATGAGCAGTTCTTC
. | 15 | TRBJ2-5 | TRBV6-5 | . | CASIDPVGGQETQYF | TGTGCCAGCATCGACCCGGTAGGCGGCCAAGAGACCCAGTACTTC
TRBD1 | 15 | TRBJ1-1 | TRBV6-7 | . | CASSYDGTENTEAFF | TGTGCCAGCAGTTACGACGGGACAGAGAACACTGAAGCTTTCTTT
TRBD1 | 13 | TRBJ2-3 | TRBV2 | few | CASSARSGGPQYF | TGTGCCAGCAGTGCCCGTTCAGGGGGTCCGCAGTATTTT
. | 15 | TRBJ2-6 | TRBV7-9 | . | CASSLPRAGANVLTF | TGTGCCAGCAGCTTACCACGCGCTGGGGCCAACGTCCTGACTTTC
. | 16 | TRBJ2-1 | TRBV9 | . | CASSVEGRGSYNEQFF | TGTGCCAGCAGCGTAGAGGGTAGGGGCTCCTACAATGAGCAGTTCTTC
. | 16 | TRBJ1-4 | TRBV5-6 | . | CASSLKPTQWEEKLFF | TGTGCCAGCAGCTTGAAGCCGACTCAGTGGGAAGAAAAACTGTTTTTT
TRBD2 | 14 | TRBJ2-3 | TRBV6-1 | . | CASSIRLARDTQYF | TGTGCCAGCAGTATCCGACTAGCCCGAGATACGCAGTATTTT
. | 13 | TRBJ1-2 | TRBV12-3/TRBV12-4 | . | CASRTQAAHGYTF | TGTGCCAGCAGAACACAGGCGGCCCATGGCTACACCTTC
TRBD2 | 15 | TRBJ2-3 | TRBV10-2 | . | CASVVSTSGEGAQYF | TGCGCCAGCGTAGTTTCGACTAGCGGGGAAGGGGCGCAGTATTTT
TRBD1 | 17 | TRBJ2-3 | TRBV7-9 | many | CASSLPLGQGIEDTQYF | TGTGCCAGCAGCTTACCCCTTGGACAGGGGATAGAAGATACGCAGTATTTT
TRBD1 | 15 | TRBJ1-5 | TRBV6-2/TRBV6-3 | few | CASSYSTGGGQPQHF | TGTGCCAGCAGTTACTCCACAGGGGGCGGTCAGCCCCAGCATTTT
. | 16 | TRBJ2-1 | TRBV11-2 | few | CASSLDPDMSYNEQFF | TGTGCCAGCAGCTTAGATCCCGACATGTCCTACAATGAGCAGTTCTTC
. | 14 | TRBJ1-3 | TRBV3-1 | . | CASRGTDSGNTIYF | TGTGCCAGCAGAGGGACCGACTCTGGAAACACCATATATTTT
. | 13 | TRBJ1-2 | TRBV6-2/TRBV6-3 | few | CASSNPPSYGYTF | TGTGCCAGCAGTAACCCCCCCAGCTATGGCTACACCTTC
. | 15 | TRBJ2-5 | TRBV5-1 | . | CASSLEGHLGETQYF | TGCGCCAGCAGCTTGGAGGGCCATCTAGGGGAGACCCAGTACTTC
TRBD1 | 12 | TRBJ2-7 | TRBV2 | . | CANRRDSLGQYF | TGTGCCAACCGAAGGGACAGTCTCGGGCAGTACTTC
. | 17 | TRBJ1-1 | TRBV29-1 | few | CSVDRATGPLDNTEAFF | TGCAGCGTTGATCGGGCTACAGGACCTCTAGATAACACTGAAGCTTTCTTT
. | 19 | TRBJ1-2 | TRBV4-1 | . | CASSHLLGGLQSANYGYTF | TGCGCCAGCAGCCATCTCCTCGGTGGACTTCAGAGCGCTAACTATGGCTACACCTTC
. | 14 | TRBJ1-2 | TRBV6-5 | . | CASSRQRSGYGYTF | TGTGCCAGCAGCCGACAGAGGTCGGGGTATGGCTACACCTTC
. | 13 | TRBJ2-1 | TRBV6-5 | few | CASSYPGHNEQLF | TGTGCCAGCAGTTACCCGGGACACAATGAGCAGTTATTC
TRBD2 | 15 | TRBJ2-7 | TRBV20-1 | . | CSAPRKASGGIEQYF | TGCAGTGCCCCCCGGAAGGCTAGCGGGGGGATCGAGCAGTACTTC
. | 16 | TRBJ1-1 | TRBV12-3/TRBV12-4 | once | CASSLSSLGSSTEAFF | TGTGCCAGCAGTTTAAGTAGTTTGGGCTCGAGCACTGAAGCTTTCTTT
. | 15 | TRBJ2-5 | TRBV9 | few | CASSQGGLLGETQYF | TGTGCCAGCAGCCAGGGGGGACTCCTCGGAGAGACCCAGTACTTC
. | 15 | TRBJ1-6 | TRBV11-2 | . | CASSLWDGRNSPLHF | TGTGCCAGCAGCTTATGGGACGGAAGGAATTCACCCCTCCACTTT
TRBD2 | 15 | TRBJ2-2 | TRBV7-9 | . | CASSFGGDRTGELFF | TGTGCCAGCAGCTTCGGGGGGGACCGCACCGGGGAGCTGTTTTTT
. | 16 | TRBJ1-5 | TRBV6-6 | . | CASSTPTQGRYQPQHF | TGTGCCAGCAGTACCCCGACACAAGGGCGATATCAGCCCCAGCATTTT
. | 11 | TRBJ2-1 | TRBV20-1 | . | CSARSTVSKFF | TGCAGTGCTAGGTCGACAGTATCGAAGTTCTTC
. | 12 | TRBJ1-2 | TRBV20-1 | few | CSARDQGIGYTF | TGCAGTGCTAGAGATCAGGGGATCGGCTACACCTTC
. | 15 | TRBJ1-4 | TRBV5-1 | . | CASSAYRAANEKLFF | TGCGCCAGCAGCGCGTACAGGGCGGCTAATGAAAAACTGTTTTTT
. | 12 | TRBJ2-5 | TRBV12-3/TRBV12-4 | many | CASSRKRETQYF | TGTGCCAGCAGTCGTAAGAGGGAGACCCAGTACTTC
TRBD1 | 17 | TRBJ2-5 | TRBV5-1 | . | CASSNSRGTGVSETQYF | TGCGCCAGCTCGAACTCCCGGGGGACAGGGGTTTCAGAGACCCAGTACTTC
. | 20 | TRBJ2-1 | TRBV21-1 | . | CASNAPNSGTGGPAYNEQFF | TGTGCCAGCAACGCCCCAAACTCCGGGACAGGGGGACCAGCCTACAATGAGCAGTTCTTC
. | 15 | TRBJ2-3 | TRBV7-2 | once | CASSLESAVPGAQYF | TGTGCCAGCAGCTTAGAATCTGCAGTCCCTGGGGCGCAGTATTTT
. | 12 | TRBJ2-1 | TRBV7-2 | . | CASSSASAEQFF | TGTGCCAGCAGCTCGGCCTCCGCGGAGCAGTTCTTC
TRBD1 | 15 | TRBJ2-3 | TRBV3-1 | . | CASSRAGQGADTQYF | TGTGCCAGCAGCCGTGCGGGACAGGGGGCAGATACGCAGTATTTT
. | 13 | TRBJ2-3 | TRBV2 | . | CASSVEQADTQYF | TGTGCCAGCAGTGTGGAACAGGCAGATACGCAGTATTTT
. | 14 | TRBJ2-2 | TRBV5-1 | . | CASAGGVNTGELFF | TGCGCCAGTGCCGGGGGAGTGAACACCGGGGAGCTGTTTTTT
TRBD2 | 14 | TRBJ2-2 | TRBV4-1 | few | CASSREARVGELFF | TGCGCCAGCTCCCGGGAGGCACGGGTCGGGGAGCTGTTTTTT
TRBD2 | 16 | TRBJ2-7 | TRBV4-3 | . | CASSQGLLAGSYEQYF | TGCGCCAGCAGCCAAGGTCTCCTAGCGGGGTCCTACGAGCAGTACTTC
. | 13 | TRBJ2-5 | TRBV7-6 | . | CASSSGSWETQYF | TGTGCCAGCAGCTCGGGGTCGTGGGAGACCCAGTACTTC
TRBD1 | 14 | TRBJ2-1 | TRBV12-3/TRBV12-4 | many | CASRTDRGWNEQFF | TGTGCCAGCAGGACAGACAGGGGATGGAATGAGCAGTTCTTC
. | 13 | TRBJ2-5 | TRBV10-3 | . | CAITPGVQETQYF | TGTGCCATCACCCCAGGCGTTCAAGAGACCCAGTACTTC
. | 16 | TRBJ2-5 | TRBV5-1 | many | CASSLGSGYSQETQYF | TGCGCCAGCAGCTTAGGTAGCGGCTACTCCCAAGAGACCCAGTACTTC
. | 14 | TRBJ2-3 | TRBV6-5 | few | CASTFSKFTDTQYF | TGTGCCAGCACCTTCTCTAAGTTCACAGATACGCAGTATTTT
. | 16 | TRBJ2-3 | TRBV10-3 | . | CAIHPGRGASTDTQYF | TGTGCCATCCATCCAGGACGGGGGGCGTCCACAGATACGCAGTATTTT
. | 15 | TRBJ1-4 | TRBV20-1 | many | CSAPRPQGAGEKLFF | TGCAGTGCTCCACGTCCCCAAGGGGCAGGTGAAAAACTGTTTTTT
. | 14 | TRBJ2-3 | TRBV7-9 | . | CASSRPVSTDTQYF | TGTGCCAGCAGCCGCCCGGTGAGCACAGATACGCAGTATTTT